The rows below give T cell receptor beta chains drawn from one sample of a study of type 1 regulatory T cells. No antigen is known for these receptors. TCRdb redid the calling of the reads with MiXCR, one entry per CDR3 protein. Of tens of thousands of distinct CDR3 sequences detected, 62% appear once; the ten largest clones hold over 1.5%. The sequenced sample consisted of cultured non-Tr1 T cells, either the whole culture or a sorted T cell fraction (not recorded which). The receptor source for this set is a human donor in good health. Each CDR3 is given with its conserved first and last residue. Fields, in order: V gene, J gene, clone size, D gene, CDR3 DNA, CDR3 protein. A D gene is named only where the DNA matches it firmly. Not every row has a clone size; where given, it reads once, few, many or a size class.

TRBV5-1	TRBJ2-2	.	.	TGCGCCAGCAGACCGGACGGGAACACCGGGGAGCTGTTTTTT	CASRPDGNTGELFF
TRBV9	TRBJ2-7	.	.	TGTGCCAGCAGCGTAGGATCGGAGGGCGCCCATAGCGAGCAGTACTTC	CASSVGSEGAHSEQYF
TRBV6-6	TRBJ2-7	.	TRBD2	TGTGCCAGCAGTCGACTAGCGTCCTACGAGCAGTACTTC	CASSRLASYEQYF
TRBV2	TRBJ2-1	medium-sized	TRBD2	TGTGCCAGCAGTGGACTAGCGGGAGGTCTTGAGCAGTTCTTC	CASSGLAGGLEQFF
TRBV29-1	TRBJ2-7	.	.	TGCAGCGTTGAACAGAACTACGAGCAGTACTTC	CSVEQNYEQYF
TRBV10-1	TRBJ2-7	.	TRBD2	TGCGCCAGCCAAGGACTAGGTCGTGGCGAGCAGTACTTC	CASQGLGRGEQYF
TRBV7-9	TRBJ2-5	.	.	TGTGCCAGCAGCCCGTGGCTAGTAAAAGAGACCCAGTACTTC	CASSPWLVKETQYF
TRBV19	TRBJ2-1	.	.	TGTGCCAGTACCGCACCTTACAATGAGCAGTTCTTC	CASTAPYNEQFF
TRBV5-1	TRBJ2-1	.	.	TGCGCCAGCAGCATCCTTCAGGGTAATGAGCAGTTCTTC	CASSILQGNEQFF
TRBV12-3/TRBV12-4	TRBJ1-5	.	.	TGTGCCAGCAGTTTGGGGGCCCCCAATCAGCCCCAGCATTTT	CASSLGAPNQPQHF
TRBV28	TRBJ1-4	once	TRBD1	TGTGCCAGCAGCCCACAGGGGGGTAATGAAAAACTGTTTTTT	CASSPQGGNEKLFF
TRBV14	TRBJ2-1	.	TRBD2	TGTGCCAGCAGCCGTGATAGCGGGTCCTACAATGAGCAGTTCTTC	CASSRDSGSYNEQFF
TRBV12-3/TRBV12-4	TRBJ2-2	few	.	TGTGCCAGCAGTTTATGGGACACCGGGGAGCTGTTTTTT	CASSLWDTGELFF
TRBV9	TRBJ2-7	.	TRBD1	TGTGCCAGCAGCGGACAGGGGGCGAACTACGAGCAGTACTTC	CASSGQGANYEQYF
TRBV9	TRBJ2-7	.	TRBD2	TGTGCCAGCAGCGCTCAAGGGACTAGCGGGAGCTACGAGCAGTACTTC	CASSAQGTSGSYEQYF
TRBV9	TRBJ2-1	.	.	TGTGCCAGCAGCGGGAACGACAGAGCATTGCAAAATGAGCAGTTCTTC	CASSGNDRALQNEQFF
TRBV5-1	TRBJ2-2	.	.	TGCGCCAGCAGCTCTCCCGGGACGAACACCGGGGAGCTGTTTTTT	CASSSPGTNTGELFF
TRBV14	TRBJ1-4	.	.	TGTGCCAGCATCAGACAGGACACTGTGCGACTGTTTTTT	CASIRQDTVRLFF
TRBV28	TRBJ2-2	.	TRBD1	TGTGCCAGCAGTTTAACCGGACAGGGAGGCCGGGAGCTGTTTTTT	CASSLTGQGGRELFF
TRBV11-2	TRBJ2-5	.	TRBD2	TGTGCCAGCAGCTTGTCTAGCGGGAGGGGAGCGCAGACCCAGTACTTC	CASSLSSGRGAQTQYF
TRBV7-3	TRBJ2-3	.	.	TGTGCCAGCAGCTTAATCCACGGGAGCACAGATACGCAGTATTTT	CASSLIHGSTDTQYF
TRBV12-3/TRBV12-4	TRBJ2-1	.	.	TGTGCCAGCCGTAGTTTTGGGACTGGGTACAATGAGCAGTTCTTC	CASRSFGTGYNEQFF
TRBV4-1	TRBJ1-1	.	.	TGCGCCAGCAGCCAACAAGAGGCCGGGGGGAACACTGAAGCTTTCTTT	CASSQQEAGGNTEAFF
TRBV20-1	TRBJ2-1	.	.	TGCAGTGCTAGCAAAAGTGGGACTTTCTCCTACAATGAGCAGTTCTTC	CSASKSGTFSYNEQFF
TRBV20-1	TRBJ2-5	.	.	TGCAGTGCTAGTCCCTTGAGACGAGAGACCCAGTACTTC	CSASPLRRETQYF
TRBV4-2	TRBJ2-7	.	.	TGTGCCAGCAGCCAAGATTGGGCCAGGGACGAGCAGTACTTC	CASSQDWARDEQYF
TRBV6-2/TRBV6-3	TRBJ1-1	once	.	TGTGCCAGCACCCTGGGACCTTACACTGAAGCTTTCTTT	CASTLGPYTEAFF
TRBV6-1	TRBJ2-7	.	.	TGTGCCAGCAGTGGATTGGCCAACGCCGCCAAGCAGTACTTC	CASSGLANAAKQYF
TRBV18	TRBJ2-7	.	.	TGTGCCAGCTCACCTAAAGACAGCTACGAGCAGTACTTC	CASSPKDSYEQYF
TRBV5-1	TRBJ2-3	.	.	TGCGCCAGCAGACCGGGAGTAGTGTCAGATACGCAGTATTTT	CASRPGVVSDTQYF
TRBV2	TRBJ2-7	.	.	TGTGCCAGCAGTGAAGGGTCCTACGAGCAGTACTTC	CASSEGSYEQYF
TRBV5-1	TRBJ2-5	.	TRBD1	TGCGCCAGCAGCGATCCACAGGGGCCCCAGGGGACCCAGTATTTC	CASSDPQGPQGTQYF
TRBV20-1	TRBJ1-5	.	.	TGCAGTGCTAAGTCATGGAATCAGCCCCAGCATTTT	CSAKSWNQPQHF
TRBV20-1	TRBJ1-4	.	.	TGCAGTGCTGGGGGGACAAACGAAAAACTGTTTTTT	CSAGGTNEKLFF
TRBV12-3/TRBV12-4	TRBJ2-7	.	.	TGTGCCAGCAGCGCTGGGACTGGACCCTCATACGAGCAGTACTTC	CASSAGTGPSYEQYF
TRBV13	TRBJ2-2	.	.	TGTGCCAGCAGCTTCGGCCTATACACCGGGGAGCTGTTTTTT	CASSFGLYTGELFF
TRBV11-2	TRBJ2-1	.	.	TGTGCCAGCAGCTTGGGTGGCCTTGCGGTCTACAATGAGCAGTTCTTC	CASSLGGLAVYNEQFF
TRBV6-1	TRBJ1-1	.	.	TGTGCCCTCAAGGAGGGGGGAATGAACACTGAAGCTTTCTTT	CALKEGGMNTEAFF
TRBV13	TRBJ2-7	.	.	TGTGCCAGCAGCTACAACCCGGGACGGACTTACGAGCAGTACTTC	CASSYNPGRTYEQYF
TRBV7-2	TRBJ2-7	.	.	TGTGCCAGCGGCCAGGCAACCCTCTACGAGCAGTACTTC	CASGQATLYEQYF
TRBV20-1	TRBJ2-2	many	.	TGCAGTGCTAGGATCGACCGGGATGGCGGGGAGCTGTTTTTT	CSARIDRDGGELFF
TRBV3-1	TRBJ2-7	.	.	TGTGCCAGCAGCCAAGATATAGAGGGCTACGAGCAGTACTTC	CASSQDIEGYEQYF
TRBV29-1	TRBJ1-1	.	.	TGCAGCGTTGAAGTCAACACTGAAGCTTTCTTT	CSVEVNTEAFF
TRBV3-1	TRBJ2-3	.	.	TGTGCCAGCAGCCAGGGTCGGGGCACAGATACGCAGTATTTT	CASSQGRGTDTQYF
TRBV2	TRBJ2-2	.	.	TGTGCCAGCAGTGATTCGGGGGAGTGGGGCGGGGAGCTGTTTTTT	CASSDSGEWGGELFF
TRBV6-2/TRBV6-3	TRBJ2-5	.	.	TGTGCCAGCAGTTCCGGGACCCAGTACTTC	CASSSGTQYF
TRBV20-1	TRBJ1-1	.	.	TGCAGTGCTAACAGGGACACTGAAGCTTTCTTT	CSANRDTEAFF
TRBV2	TRBJ2-5	.	TRBD1	TGTGCCAGCAGTGAAGGGACAGGGAAAGAGACCCAGTACTTC	CASSEGTGKETQYF
TRBV7-3	TRBJ2-3	.	TRBD2	TGTGCCAGCAGCTTAATGGGAGCGGGAGGGCGAGATACGCAGTATTTT	CASSLMGAGGRDTQYF
TRBV12-3/TRBV12-4	TRBJ2-3	.	.	TGTGCCACCACAGGTCCGTCCAGCACAGATACGCAGTATTTT	CATTGPSSTDTQYF
TRBV29-1	TRBJ1-5	few	TRBD1	TGCAGCGCCAAGGGACAGGGAAATCAGCCCCAGCATTTT	CSAKGQGNQPQHF
TRBV14	TRBJ2-1	once	.	TGTGCCAGCAGCCAAGTTGTCTTGGGAGAGCAGTTCTTC	CASSQVVLGEQFF